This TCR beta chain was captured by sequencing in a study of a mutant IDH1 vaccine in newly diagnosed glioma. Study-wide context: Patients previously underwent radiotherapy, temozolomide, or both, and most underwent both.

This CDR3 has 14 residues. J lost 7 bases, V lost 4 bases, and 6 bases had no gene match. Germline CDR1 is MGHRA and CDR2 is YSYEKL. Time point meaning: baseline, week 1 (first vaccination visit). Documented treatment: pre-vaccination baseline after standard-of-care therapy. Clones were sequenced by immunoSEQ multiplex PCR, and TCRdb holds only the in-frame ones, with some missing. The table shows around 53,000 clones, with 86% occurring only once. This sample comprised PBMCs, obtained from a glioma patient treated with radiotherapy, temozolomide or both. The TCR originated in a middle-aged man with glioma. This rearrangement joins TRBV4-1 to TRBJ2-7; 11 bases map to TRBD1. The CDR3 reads CASSLGQGVREQYF. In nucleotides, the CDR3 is TGCGCCAGCAGCCTGGGACAGGGGGTTCGAGAGCAGTACTTC.